This is a list of T cell receptor beta chains from one sample in a study of T cells in Graves' hyperthyroidism and ophthalmopathy. MiXCR, run by TCRdb on the multiplex PCR reads, gives a single entry per CDR3 protein. Found here are nearly 600,000 distinct CDR3 sequences, over 11% of them singletons; the top ten hold roughly 6.2%. The specimen was blood. Receptor source: a woman aged 25 to 39 with Graves' hyperthyroidism that later progressed to Graves' ophthalmopathy. Each CDR3 is given with its conserved first and last residue. The D gene is left open where the match is weak. Rows may omit the clone size; those that give it use once, few, many or a size class.

j_call: TRBJ2-1; v_call: TRBV19; d_call: TRBD1; clone_size: few; cdr3_aa: CASSIGGQGSDNEQFF; cdr3_nt: TGTGCCAGTAGTATTGGGGGACAGGGATCCGACAATGAGCAGTTCTTC
j_call: TRBJ2-3; v_call: TRBV29-1; d_call: -; clone_size: many; cdr3_aa: CSGYTDTQYF; cdr3_nt: TGCAGCGGATACACAGATACGCAGTATTTT
j_call: TRBJ2-5; v_call: TRBV30; d_call: -; clone_size: -; cdr3_aa: CAWSRRAETQYF; cdr3_nt: TGTGCCTGGAGTAGGAGAGCGGAGACCCAGTACTTC
j_call: TRBJ2-7; v_call: TRBV27; d_call: -; clone_size: many; cdr3_aa: CASTSPTGKGSYEQYF; cdr3_nt: TGTGCCAGCACCTCTCCCACAGGGAAAGGGTCCTACGAGCAGTACTTC
j_call: TRBJ2-7; v_call: TRBV4-1; d_call: TRBD2; clone_size: -; cdr3_aa: CASSQVGTSGMSYEQYF; cdr3_nt: TGCGCCAGCAGCCAAGTTGGGACTAGCGGGATGTCCTACGAGCAGTACTTC
j_call: TRBJ1-6; v_call: TRBV7-3; d_call: -; clone_size: many; cdr3_aa: CASSLTGQDSPLHF; cdr3_nt: TGTGCCAGCAGCTTAACGGGGCAGGATTCACCCCTCCACTTT
j_call: TRBJ1-6; v_call: TRBV6-1; d_call: TRBD1; clone_size: many; cdr3_aa: CASRVTGEGSPLHF; cdr3_nt: TGTGCCAGCAGAGTAACAGGGGAAGGTTCACCCCTCCACTTT
j_call: TRBJ2-7; v_call: TRBV20-1; d_call: -; clone_size: many; cdr3_aa: CSARVPAGSEYYEQYF; cdr3_nt: TGCAGTGCTAGAGTCCCGGCAGGTAGCGAATACTACGAGCAGTACTTC
j_call: TRBJ2-5; v_call: TRBV18; d_call: -; clone_size: -; cdr3_aa: CASSTRRGETQYF; cdr3_nt: TGTGCCAGCTCAACACGTAGAGGAGAGACCCAGTACTTC
j_call: TRBJ1-5; v_call: TRBV20-1; d_call: TRBD1; clone_size: -; cdr3_aa: CSARSSGQASSNQPQHF; cdr3_nt: TGCAGTGCTAGAAGCTCGGGACAGGCCTCCAGCAATCAGCCCCAGCATTTT
j_call: TRBJ2-3; v_call: TRBV18; d_call: TRBD1; clone_size: -; cdr3_aa: CASSPPTGTSTDTQYF; cdr3_nt: TGTGCCAGCTCACCGCCGACAGGGACAAGCACAGATACGCAGTATTTT
j_call: TRBJ2-2; v_call: TRBV27; d_call: -; clone_size: few; cdr3_aa: CASSRGNTGELFF; cdr3_nt: TGTGCCAGCAGCCGGGGGAACACCGGGGAGCTGTTTTTT
j_call: TRBJ2-7; v_call: TRBV29-1; d_call: -; clone_size: few; cdr3_aa: CSVRTHTYEQYF; cdr3_nt: TGCAGCGTTCGGACGCACACCTACGAGCAGTACTTC
j_call: TRBJ1-1; v_call: TRBV6-1; d_call: -; clone_size: -; cdr3_aa: CASSELAAFF; cdr3_nt: TGTGCCAGCTCGGAATTGGCGGCTTTCTTT
j_call: TRBJ2-7; v_call: TRBV4-1; d_call: TRBD2; clone_size: many; cdr3_aa: CASSQVGLAYEQYF; cdr3_nt: TGCGCCAGCAGCCAAGTCGGACTAGCCTACGAGCAGTACTTC
j_call: TRBJ2-3; v_call: TRBV5-1; d_call: TRBD1; clone_size: few; cdr3_aa: CASSFPGTETDPHTDTQYF; cdr3_nt: TGCGCCAGCAGCTTTCCCGGGACAGAGACCGACCCCCACACAGATACGCAGTATTTT
j_call: TRBJ2-6; v_call: TRBV6-2/TRBV6-3; d_call: -; clone_size: -; cdr3_aa: CASSYFAGAGANVLTF; cdr3_nt: TGTGCCAGCAGTTACTTCGCAGGGGCTGGGGCCAACGTCCTGACTTTC
j_call: TRBJ2-1; v_call: TRBV20-1; d_call: -; clone_size: many; cdr3_aa: CSARFYSYNEQFF; cdr3_nt: TGCAGTGCTAGATTTTACTCCTACAATGAGCAGTTCTTC
j_call: TRBJ2-7; v_call: TRBV19; d_call: TRBD2; clone_size: -; cdr3_aa: CASSPHLAGVSYEQYF; cdr3_nt: TGTGCCAGTAGTCCCCATTTGGCGGGGGTCTCCTACGAGCAGTACTTC
j_call: TRBJ1-2; v_call: TRBV4-1; d_call: -; clone_size: few; cdr3_aa: CASSHQGTPPNYGYTF; cdr3_nt: TGCGCCAGCAGCCATCAAGGGACACCACCTAACTATGGCTACACCTTC
j_call: TRBJ2-5; v_call: TRBV7-6; d_call: TRBD1; clone_size: many; cdr3_aa: CASSPGQGHAETQYF; cdr3_nt: TGTGCCAGCAGCCCGGGACAGGGTCATGCGGAGACCCAGTACTTC
j_call: TRBJ2-3; v_call: TRBV28; d_call: -; clone_size: -; cdr3_aa: CASTSHAVGAINTDTQYF; cdr3_nt: TGTGCCAGCACCTCCCACGCCGTAGGGGCGATTAACACAGATACGCAGTATTTT
j_call: TRBJ1-5; v_call: TRBV15; d_call: -; clone_size: many; cdr3_aa: CATSRELNQPQHF; cdr3_nt: TGTGCCACCAGCAGAGAGCTAAATCAGCCCCAGCATTTT
j_call: TRBJ1-5; v_call: TRBV2; d_call: TRBD1; clone_size: many; cdr3_aa: CASRDRVSNQPQHF; cdr3_nt: TGTGCCAGCAGGGACAGGGTTAGCAATCAGCCCCAGCATTTT
j_call: TRBJ2-3; v_call: TRBV12-3/TRBV12-4; d_call: TRBD2; clone_size: many; cdr3_aa: CASSPGTSGTDTQYF; cdr3_nt: TGTGCCAGCAGTCCCGGGACTAGCGGCACAGATACGCAGTATTTT
j_call: TRBJ2-2; v_call: TRBV27; d_call: -; clone_size: -; cdr3_aa: CASRTGTRGGELFF; cdr3_nt: TGTGCCAGCAGGACGGGAACCCGGGGCGGGGAGCTGTTTTTT
j_call: TRBJ2-7; v_call: TRBV9; d_call: -; clone_size: many; cdr3_aa: CASSVEGGSYEQYF; cdr3_nt: TGTGCCAGCAGCGTAGAAGGCGGTTCCTACGAGCAGTACTTC